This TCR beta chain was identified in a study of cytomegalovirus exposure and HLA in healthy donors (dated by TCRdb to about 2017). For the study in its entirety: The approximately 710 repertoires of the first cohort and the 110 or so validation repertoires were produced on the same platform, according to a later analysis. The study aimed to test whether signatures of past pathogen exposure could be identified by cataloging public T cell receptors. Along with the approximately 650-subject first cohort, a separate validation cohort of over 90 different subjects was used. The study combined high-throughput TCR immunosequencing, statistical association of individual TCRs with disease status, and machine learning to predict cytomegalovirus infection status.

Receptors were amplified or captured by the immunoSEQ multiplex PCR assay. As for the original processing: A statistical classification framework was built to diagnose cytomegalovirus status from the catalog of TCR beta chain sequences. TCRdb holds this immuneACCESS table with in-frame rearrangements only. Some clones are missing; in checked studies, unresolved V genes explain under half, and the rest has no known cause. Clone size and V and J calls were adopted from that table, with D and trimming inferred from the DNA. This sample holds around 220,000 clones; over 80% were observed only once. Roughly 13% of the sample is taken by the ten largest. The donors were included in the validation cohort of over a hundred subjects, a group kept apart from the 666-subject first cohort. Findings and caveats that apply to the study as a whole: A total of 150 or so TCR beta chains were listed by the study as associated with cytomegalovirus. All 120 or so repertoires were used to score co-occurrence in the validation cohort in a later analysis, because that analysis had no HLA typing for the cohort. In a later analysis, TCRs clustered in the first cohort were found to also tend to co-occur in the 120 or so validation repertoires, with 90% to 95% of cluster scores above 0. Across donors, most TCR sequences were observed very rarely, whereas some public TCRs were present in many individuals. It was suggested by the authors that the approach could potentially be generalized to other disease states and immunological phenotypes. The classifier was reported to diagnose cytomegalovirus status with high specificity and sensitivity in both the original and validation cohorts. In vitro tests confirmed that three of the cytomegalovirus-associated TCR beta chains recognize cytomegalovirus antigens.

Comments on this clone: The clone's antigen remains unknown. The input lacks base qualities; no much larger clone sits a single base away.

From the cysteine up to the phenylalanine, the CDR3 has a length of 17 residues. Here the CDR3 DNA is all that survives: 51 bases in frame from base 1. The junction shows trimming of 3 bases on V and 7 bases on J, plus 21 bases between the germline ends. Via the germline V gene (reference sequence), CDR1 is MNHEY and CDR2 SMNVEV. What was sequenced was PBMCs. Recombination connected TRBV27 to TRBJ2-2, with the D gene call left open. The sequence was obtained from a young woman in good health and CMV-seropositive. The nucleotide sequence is TGTGCCAGCAGTTTTCTGGGGAACCCCGTTAGAGGCGGGGAGCTGTTTTTT. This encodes CASSFLGNPVRGGELFF.